These T cell receptor beta chains were read from a single sample in a study of cytomegalovirus exposure and HLA in healthy donors. Using immunoSEQ multiplex PCR, the repertoire was profiled, and TCRdb retains in-frame clones only, with some absent. The sample holds about 55,000 clones, 77% seen once. The sample comprised PBMCs. These TCRs come from a female donor in good health and CMV-seronegative. Both conserved end residues are part of each CDR3. Fields, in order: V gene, J gene, D gene, clone size, CDR3 DNA, CDR3 protein. A D gene is named only where the DNA matches it firmly. Size values are once, few and many counts, or a class for expanded clones, and some rows have none.

>TRBV9|TRBJ2-7|-|-
TGTGCCAGCAGCGTAGGTTGGGGAGGTTACGAGCAGTACTTC
CASSVGWGGYEQYF
>TRBV6-1|TRBJ2-6|-|-
TGTGCCAGCAGTCAAGCCGGGACAAGGGGATTCTCTGGGGCCAACGTCCTGACTTTC
CASSQAGTRGFSGANVLTF
>TRBV6-5|TRBJ2-5|-|-
TGTGCCAGCAGTTGGACAGGGCGGGAGCAGTACTTC
CASSWTGREQYF
>TRBV25-1|TRBJ1-2|TRBD1|-
TGTGCCAGCAGTCAACAGGGGGCGCGGCACTATGGCTACACCTTC
CASSQQGARHYGYTF
>TRBV30|TRBJ2-7|TRBD1|-
TGTGCCTGGAGTGAATTACCGGGACAGACCACCTACGAGCAGTACTTC
CAWSELPGQTTYEQYF
>TRBV5-1|TRBJ2-3|TRBD2|-
TGCGCCAGCAGCTTGGTGCGGGGGGCGACGACAGATACGCAGTATTTT
CASSLVRGATTDTQYF
>TRBV11-2|TRBJ2-7|-|-
TGTGCCAGCAGCTCCCCCCTGGACAGTTTACGGATGGAGCAGTACTTC
CASSSPLDSLRMEQYF
>TRBV5-1|TRBJ1-6|-|-
TGCGCCAGCAGCTTGGGCCCAGGGTCGAGTTCACCCCTCCACTTT
CASSLGPGSSSPLHF
>TRBV28|TRBJ2-2|-|-
TGTGCCAGCAGTTTTTCGGGGATTAACACCGGGGAGCTGTTTTTT
CASSFSGINTGELFF
>TRBV6-5|TRBJ2-1|-|-
TGTGCCAGCAGTTACTCGTGGGGAGTTGGGGATGAGCAGTTCTTC
CASSYSWGVGDEQFF
>TRBV19|TRBJ1-5|-|-
TGTGCCAGTAGACCCCGGGACACTTGGGGCAATCAGCCCCAGCATTTT
CASRPRDTWGNQPQHF
>TRBV11-2|TRBJ2-7|-|-
TGTGCCAGCAGCGTAGTCTCGGTGCAGGGGTTTGGCGAGCAGTACTTC
CASSVVSVQGFGEQYF
>TRBV5-6|TRBJ2-3|-|-
TGTGCCAGCAGCTTGTTTGGGCAGAGCACAGATACGCAGTATTTT
CASSLFGQSTDTQYF
>TRBV2|TRBJ1-6|TRBD1|-
TGTGCCAGCAGCGTCCACAGGGGGGATAATTCACCCCTCCACTTT
CASSVHRGDNSPLHF
>TRBV5-1|TRBJ1-3|-|-
TGCGCCAGCAGCCCGGGATATACGGGACTCTCTGGAAACACCATATATTTT
CASSPGYTGLSGNTIYF
>TRBV5-1|TRBJ1-6|TRBD1|-
TGCGCCAGCAGTCGGACAGGGAATCAGGATTCACCCCTCCACTTT
CASSRTGNQDSPLHF
>TRBV6-4|TRBJ2-3|TRBD2|-
TGTGCCAGCAGCGTGACTAGCGGGGTTAGCACAGATACGCAGTATTTT
CASSVTSGVSTDTQYF
>TRBV9|TRBJ1-2|-|-
TGTGCCAGCAGCCCTAGGGGGGGCGGCTATGGCTACACCTTC
CASSPRGGGYGYTF
>TRBV7-8|TRBJ1-4|TRBD1|-
TGTGCCAGCAGCCCAGGGGGTGGGGAAAAACTGTTTTTT
CASSPGGGEKLFF
>TRBV21-1|TRBJ1-3|-|few
TGTGCCAGCAGCAAATGGGGAGGGAATCTGTGGGGAAACACCATATATTTT
CASSKWGGNLWGNTIYF
>TRBV25-1|TRBJ2-5|TRBD2|-
TGTGCCAGCAGTGAGTGGACTAGCGGGATCGAGACCCAGTACTTC
CASSEWTSGIETQYF
>TRBV7-9|TRBJ1-2|-|-
TGTGCCAGCAGCTTAGGACAGGCTATGAACTATGGCTACACCTTC
CASSLGQAMNYGYTF
>TRBV7-9|TRBJ2-3|-|few
TGTGCCAGCAGCCCATTCGGCGGAAACAAGGAAGATACGCAGTATTTT
CASSPFGGNKEDTQYF
>TRBV7-6|TRBJ2-2|-|-
TGTGCCAGCAGCTTAGGGGGGCAGGGCACCGGGGAGCTGTTTTTT
CASSLGGQGTGELFF
>TRBV18|TRBJ1-2|-|-
TGTGCCAGCTCCGATGCGGGGGATGGCTACACCTTC
CASSDAGDGYTF
>TRBV18|TRBJ1-1|-|-
TGTGCCAGCTCACTGGACTGGAACACTGAAGCTTTCTTT
CASSLDWNTEAFF
>TRBV5-8|TRBJ2-1|-|-
TGTGCCAGCAGCTTGGAGGGGGGGTCCAATGAGGGGTTCTTC
CASSLEGGSNEGFF
>TRBV9|TRBJ1-4|-|few
TGTGCCAGCAGCGTCGGGGAAATCAGTAATGAAAAACTGTTTTTT
CASSVGEISNEKLFF
>TRBV6-5|TRBJ2-1|TRBD2|once
TGTGCCACCCAGCGGGGGCAAAGCTCCTACAATGAGCAGTTCTTC
CATQRGQSSYNEQFF
>TRBV7-2|TRBJ1-1|TRBD1|-
TGTGCCAGCAGCGAACAGGGGGCCGGCACTGAAGCTTTCTTT
CASSEQGAGTEAFF
>TRBV5-6|TRBJ1-1|-|-
TGTGCCAGCAGCTTGAGAGGGACTGAAGCTTTCTTT
CASSLRGTEAFF
>TRBV7-8|TRBJ1-4|TRBD1|-
TGTGCCAGCTTGAGGGGGGACAGGGGGCGTGAAAAACTGTTTTTT
CASLRGDRGREKLFF
>TRBV6-6|TRBJ1-2|-|-
TGTGCCAGCAACCAACAGGACCACTATGGCTACACCTTC
CASNQQDHYGYTF
>TRBV19|TRBJ2-1|-|-
TGTGCCAGTAGTGTATCCGGGACAACGGGCAACAATGAGCAGTTCTTC
CASSVSGTTGNNEQFF
>TRBV6-1|TRBJ1-5|-|few
TGTGCCAGCAGTGGACAGGTTAATCAGCCCCAGCATTTT
CASSGQVNQPQHF
>TRBV10-1|TRBJ2-7|-|few
TGCGCCAGCAGTGAGAACAGGCCCGAGCAGTACTTC
CASSENRPEQYF
>TRBV18|TRBJ1-2|TRBD1|once
TGTGCCAGCTCACTCGCCGGGACAGGCGGCTATGGCTACACCTTC
CASSLAGTGGYGYTF
>TRBV2|TRBJ2-1|TRBD2|-
TGTGCCAGCAGTGATCGTGCGGGAGACAATGAGCAGTTCTTC
CASSDRAGDNEQFF
>TRBV12-5|TRBJ1-1|TRBD1|-
TGTGCTAGTGGTTTGTCAGGGGGAGTAACTGAAGCTTTCTTT
CASGLSGGVTEAFF
>TRBV30|TRBJ1-5|TRBD1|-
TGTGCCTGGAGGCACACAGGGGCCAAAAATCAGCCCCAGCATTTT
CAWRHTGAKNQPQHF
>TRBV30|TRBJ2-1|-|-
TGTGCCTGGACCCGGAGATACTACAATGAGCAGTTCTTC
CAWTRRYYNEQFF
>TRBV6-1|TRBJ1-3|TRBD1|-
TGTGCCAGCACCCGACAGGGATCTGGAAACACCATATATTTT
CASTRQGSGNTIYF
>TRBV7-2|TRBJ2-7|-|-
TGTGCCAGCAGCTTTGGGCAGAACTACGAGCAGTACTTC
CASSFGQNYEQYF
>TRBV7-2|TRBJ2-3|-|-
TGTGCCAGCAGCTTAGCAGGACTACACCCAGATACGCAGTATTTT
CASSLAGLHPDTQYF
>TRBV15|TRBJ1-2|-|-
TGTGCCACCAGCAGAGAGTGGCGGCATGGCTACACCTTC
CATSREWRHGYTF
>TRBV5-1|TRBJ2-2|TRBD2|few
TGCGCCAGCAGCTTGGACGGGGGGGGGTACACCGGGGAGCTGTTTTTT
CASSLDGGGYTGELFF
>TRBV6-1|TRBJ2-6|TRBD2|-
TGTGCCAGCAGTGAAACTAGCGGGGGGTTTGGGGCCAACGTCCTGACTTTC
CASSETSGGFGANVLTF
>TRBV11-2|TRBJ2-3|TRBD2|-
TGTGCCAGCAGCTTCGCAGCGGGAAACACAGATACGCAGTATTTT
CASSFAAGNTDTQYF
>TRBV4-3|TRBJ1-5|-|-
TGCGCCAGCAGCCAAGGGCTTTGGCAGCCCCAGCATTTT
CASSQGLWQPQHF
>TRBV11-3|TRBJ2-7|-|-
TGTGCCAGCAGCTTGGGGGGGGGCGACGAGCAGTACTTC
CASSLGGGDEQYF
>TRBV19|TRBJ1-4|TRBD1|-
TGTGCCAGTACCTCGGGACAGGCCGTTGACAAACTGTTTTTT
CASTSGQAVDKLFF
>TRBV9|TRBJ2-1|-|-
TGTGCCAGCAGCCCCCTCTTCAGGGGGGATGAGCAGTTCTTC
CASSPLFRGDEQFF
>TRBV5-1|TRBJ1-1|TRBD1|-
TGCGCCAGCAGCGGACAGGGCTTGAACACTGAAGCTTTCTTT
CASSGQGLNTEAFF
>TRBV7-2|TRBJ1-4|-|-
TGTGCCAGCAGCCAACAAGTTGCAACTAATGAAAAACTGTTTTTT
CASSQQVATNEKLFF